This entry is about one T cell receptor (beta chain). What it binds is not known. Germline and junction disagree at one end, which may indicate a read error. The germline V gene has CDR1 SSHAT and CDR2 FNYEAQ (reference sequence). The CDR3 totals 15 residues. These data originate in a study of cytomegalovirus exposure and HLA in healthy donors. PCR was performed using 60 Vbeta and 13 Jbeta primers. Profiling relied on immunoSEQ multiplex PCR, and the TCRdb table lists in-frame clones only, not all of them. The data show 150,000 to 200,000 clones, 60% to 80% seen once. Overall study results and limits: A later analysis reportedly found fewer N-insertions in an Asian-associated ancestry cluster than the roughly 670-donor mean. Across HLA loci, a later analysis found differing TCR association rates, with DRB1 most and HLA-C fewest.

The sample was PBMCs. The clonotype was recovered from a man aged 40-55 years in good health and CMV-seropositive. The chain is built from TRBV7-7 and TRBJ2-5; weak D call: TRBD2 (6 bases). CDR3 region: CASSPNQGGRETQYF. In DNA, the CDR3 is TGTGCTAGCAGCCCAAATCAGGGAGGACGAGAGACCCAGTACTTC.